This T cell receptor (beta chain) was sequenced during a study of blood T cell repertoires in COVID-19. Study background: Nucleic acid was either cDNA or gDNA, and it came from T cells, B-cell-depleted T cells, or PBMCs.

The CDR3 spans 13 residues. From germline, CDR1 is MNHEY and CDR2 SMNVEV (reference sequence). The V gene end was trimmed by 8 bases and the J gene end by 8 bases; junction bases not matched to a gene: 11. TCRdb's copy holds only in-frame clones and misses some; the assay was immunoSEQ multiplex PCR. Seen here are about 76,000 clones, about 88% observed once, and the top ten hold just over 9%. The sequence derives from a human donor in a cohort sampled during active COVID-19. This rearrangement joins TRBV27 to TRBJ1-2, with 7 bases lining up with TRBD1. Sequenced sample: peripheral blood. CDR3 residues: CASRDTGALGYTF. CDR3 in DNA: TGTGCCAGCCGGGATACAGGGGCCCTAGGCTACACCTTC.